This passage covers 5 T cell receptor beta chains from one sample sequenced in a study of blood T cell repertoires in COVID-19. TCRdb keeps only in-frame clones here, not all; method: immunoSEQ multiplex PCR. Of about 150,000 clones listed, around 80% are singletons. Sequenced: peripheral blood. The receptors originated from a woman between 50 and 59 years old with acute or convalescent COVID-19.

CDR3 region: CASKWGAGGPDEQFF. Here the CDR3 DNA reads TGTGCCAGCAAATGGGGAGCGGGGGGGCCCGATGAGCAGTTCTTC. The chain uses TRBV7-3 and TRBJ2-1; TRBD2 matches at 10 bases. Germline values: CDR1 SGHTA, CDR2 FQGTGA. The CDR3 covers 15 residues. The J segment lost 8 bases and the V segment lost 7 bases, leaving 11 bases of the junction unmatched.

CDR3 in amino acids: CAWSGGQLLNTYATNEKLFF. Written as DNA, the CDR3 is TGTGCCTGGAGTGGGGGACAGCTGCTAAACACATATGCAACTAATGAAAAACTGTTTTTT. The V gene is TRBV30, the J gene TRBJ1-4, with 7 bases matching TRBD1. The trim removed 1 base at V and 0 bases at J, leaving 17 bases unmatched. CDR3 length: 20 residues. Germline CDR1 reads GTSNPN; CDR2 reads SVGIG (reference sequence). The variable domain in full, completed from reference TRBV30 and TRBJ1-4, reads SQTIHQWPATLVQPVGSPLSLECTVEGTSNPNLYWYRQAAGRGLQLLFYSVGIGQISSEVPQNLSASRPQDRQFILSSKKLLLSDSGFYLCAWSGGQLLNTYATNEKLFFGSGTQLSVL.

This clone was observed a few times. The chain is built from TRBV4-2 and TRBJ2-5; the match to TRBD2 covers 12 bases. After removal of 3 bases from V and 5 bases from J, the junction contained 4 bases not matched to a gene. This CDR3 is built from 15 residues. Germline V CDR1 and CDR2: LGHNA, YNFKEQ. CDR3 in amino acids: CASSQFLAGGETQYF. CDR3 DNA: TGTGCCAGCAGCCAGTTTCTAGCGGGGGGGGAGACCCAGTACTTC.

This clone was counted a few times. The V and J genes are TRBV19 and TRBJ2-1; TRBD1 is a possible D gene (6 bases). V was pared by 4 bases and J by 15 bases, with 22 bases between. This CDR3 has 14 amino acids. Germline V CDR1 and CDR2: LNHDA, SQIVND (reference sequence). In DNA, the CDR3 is TGTGCCAGTAGTACCTCAGGGACACTCCTGAGGCGGTTCTTC. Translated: CASSTSGTLLRRFF.

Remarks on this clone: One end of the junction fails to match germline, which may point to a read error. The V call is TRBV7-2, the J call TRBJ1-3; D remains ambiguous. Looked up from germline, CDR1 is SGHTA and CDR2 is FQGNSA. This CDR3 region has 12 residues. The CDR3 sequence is CASSSYDSPPDF. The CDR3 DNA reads TGTGCCAGCAGCTCGTATGATTCCCCCCCGGATTTT.